This T cell receptor beta chain is drawn from a study of neoadjuvant anti-PD-1 for oral cavity cancer. Profiled with immunoSEQ multiplex PCR; TCRdb holds only in-frame clones, not every one. The table includes roughly 68,000 clones, around 85% detected once. Noted time point: after neoadjuvant nivolumab, at surgical resection. In germline, CDR1 is MNHEY, CDR2 SMNVEV (reference sequence). Trimming left V 2 bases short and J 5 bases short, with 7 bases between. The CDR3 has 13 residues. The receptor was isolated from a person aged 40-85 years with oral cavity squamous cell carcinoma. The V and J genes are TRBV27 and TRBJ2-1; D remains ambiguous. The specimen was PBMCs, collected after nivolumab (anti-PD-1) treatment. The DNA for the CDR3 is TGTGCCAGCAGTTTAATAGCCGACAATGAGCAGTTCTTC. Its protein product is CASSLIADNEQFF.